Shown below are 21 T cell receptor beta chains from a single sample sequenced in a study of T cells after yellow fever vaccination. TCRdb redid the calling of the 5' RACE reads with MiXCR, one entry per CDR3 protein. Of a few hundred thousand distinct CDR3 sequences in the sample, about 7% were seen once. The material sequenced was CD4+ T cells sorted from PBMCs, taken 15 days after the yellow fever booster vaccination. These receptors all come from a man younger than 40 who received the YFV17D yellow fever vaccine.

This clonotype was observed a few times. In DNA form, the CDR3 reads TGTGCCAGCAGCCTGGGACAGGGAGCGGTTCAAGAGACCCAGTACTTC. It codes for CASSLGQGAVQETQYF. The V and J genes are TRBV5-4 and TRBJ2-5; 9 bases are a match to TRBD1. Per germline, CDR1 SGHNT and CDR2 YYREEE (reference sequence). The CDR3 runs 16 residues. Trimming at V came to 4 bases and at J to 2 bases, leaving 9 bases not matched to a gene.

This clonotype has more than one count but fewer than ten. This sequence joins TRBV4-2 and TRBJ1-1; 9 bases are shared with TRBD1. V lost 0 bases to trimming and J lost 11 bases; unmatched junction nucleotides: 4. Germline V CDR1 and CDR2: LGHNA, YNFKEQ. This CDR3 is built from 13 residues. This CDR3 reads CASSQDRDRAAFF. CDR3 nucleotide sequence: TGTGCCAGCAGCCAAGACCGGGACAGGGCGGCTTTCTTT.

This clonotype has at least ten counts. DNA for the CDR3: TGTGCCAGCAGCCCAAGGACTAGCGGGAGGTCGTACGAGCAGTACTTC. Its translation is CASSPRTSGRSYEQYF. The chain recombines TRBV11-2 with TRBJ2-7, with TRBD2 identical over 14 bases. CDR1 and CDR2 (germline): SGHAT, FQNNGV. This CDR3 contains 16 residues. J lost 4 bases, V lost 5 bases, and 7 bases had no gene match.

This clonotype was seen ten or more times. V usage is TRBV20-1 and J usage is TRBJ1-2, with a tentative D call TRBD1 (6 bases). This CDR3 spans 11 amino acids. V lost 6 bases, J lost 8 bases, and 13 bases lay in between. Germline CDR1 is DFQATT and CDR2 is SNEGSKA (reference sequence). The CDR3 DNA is TGCAGTGCCTCGGACAGCCCCGGCTACACCTTC. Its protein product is CSASDSPGYTF.

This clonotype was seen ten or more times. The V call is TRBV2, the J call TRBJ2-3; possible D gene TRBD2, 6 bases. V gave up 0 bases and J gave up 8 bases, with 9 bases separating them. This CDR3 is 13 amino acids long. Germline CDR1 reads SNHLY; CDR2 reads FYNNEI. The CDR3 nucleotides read TGTGCCAGCAGTGAAGCGGGACTCGTTACGCAGTATTTT. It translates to CASSEAGLVTQYF.

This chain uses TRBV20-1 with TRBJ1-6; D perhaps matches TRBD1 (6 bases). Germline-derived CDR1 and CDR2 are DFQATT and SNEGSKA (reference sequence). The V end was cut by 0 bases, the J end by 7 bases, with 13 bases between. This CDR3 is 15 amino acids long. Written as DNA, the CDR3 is TGCAGTGCTAGAGATTACAGGGACGGCAATTCACCCCTCCACTTT. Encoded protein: CSARDYRDGNSPLHF.

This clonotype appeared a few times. The CDR3: CASRSAGPGNEQFF. DNA of the CDR3: TGCGCCAGCAGATCGGCGGGTCCAGGCAATGAGCAGTTCTTC. The chain is built from TRBV5-1 and TRBJ2-1; TRBD2 is a possible D gene (5 bases). Trimming pared 5 bases from V and 6 bases from J, leaving 15 bases between. The CDR3 is made up of 14 amino acids. Germline assignment: CDR1 SGHRS and CDR2 YFSETQ.

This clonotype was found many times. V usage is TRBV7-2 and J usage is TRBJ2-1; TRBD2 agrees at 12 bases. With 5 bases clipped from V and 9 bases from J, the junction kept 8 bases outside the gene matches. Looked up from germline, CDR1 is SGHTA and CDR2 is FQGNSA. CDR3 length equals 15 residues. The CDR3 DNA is TGTGCCAGCAGCGAAAGACTAGCGGGAGTAGGTGAGCAGTTCTTC. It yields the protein CASSERLAGVGEQFF.

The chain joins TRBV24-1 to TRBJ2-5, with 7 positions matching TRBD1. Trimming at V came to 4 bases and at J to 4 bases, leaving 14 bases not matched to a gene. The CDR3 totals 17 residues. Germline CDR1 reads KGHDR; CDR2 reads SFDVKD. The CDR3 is CATSDRTGVSGRETQYF. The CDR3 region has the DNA TGTGCCACCAGTGACCGTACAGGGGTCTCGGGGCGAGAGACCCAGTACTTC.

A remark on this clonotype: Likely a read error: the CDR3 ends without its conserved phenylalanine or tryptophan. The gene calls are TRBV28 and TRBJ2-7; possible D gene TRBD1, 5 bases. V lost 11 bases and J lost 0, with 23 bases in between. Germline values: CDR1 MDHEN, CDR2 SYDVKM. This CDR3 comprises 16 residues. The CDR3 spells CASREGGAFLSYEQYL. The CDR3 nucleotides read TGTGCCTCCAGGGAAGGTGGGGCTTTCCTCTCCTACGAGCAGTACCTC.

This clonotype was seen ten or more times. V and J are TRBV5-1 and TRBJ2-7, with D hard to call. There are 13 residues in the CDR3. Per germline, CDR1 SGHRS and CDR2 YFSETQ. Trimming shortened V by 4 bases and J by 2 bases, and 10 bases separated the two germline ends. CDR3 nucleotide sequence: TGCGCCAGCAGCAACACACAGACCTACGAGCAGTACTTC. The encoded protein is CASSNTQTYEQYF.

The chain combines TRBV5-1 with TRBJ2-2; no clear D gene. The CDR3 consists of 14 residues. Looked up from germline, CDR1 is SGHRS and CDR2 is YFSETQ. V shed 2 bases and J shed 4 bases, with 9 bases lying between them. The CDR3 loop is CASSLLTATGELFF. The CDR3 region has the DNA TGCGCCAGCAGCTTACTTACAGCCACCGGGGAGCTGTTTTTT.

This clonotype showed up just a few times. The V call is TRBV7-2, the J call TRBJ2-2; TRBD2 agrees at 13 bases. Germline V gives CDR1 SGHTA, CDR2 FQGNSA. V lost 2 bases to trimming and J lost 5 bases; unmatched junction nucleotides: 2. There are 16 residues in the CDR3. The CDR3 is CASSLPTSGRTGELFF. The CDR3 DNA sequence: TGTGCCAGCAGCTTACCGACTAGCGGGAGGACCGGGGAGCTGTTTTTT.

CDR3 residues: CASSLAFPEAFF. The CDR3 nucleotides are TGTGCCAGCAGCTTAGCGTTCCCCGAAGCTTTCTTT. The J gene is TRBJ1-1, the V gene TRBV7-8; D call uncertain. Germline V gives CDR1 SGHVS, CDR2 FQNEAQ. Trimming stripped 0 bases from V and 8 bases from J, with 7 bases between. The CDR3 contains 12 residues.

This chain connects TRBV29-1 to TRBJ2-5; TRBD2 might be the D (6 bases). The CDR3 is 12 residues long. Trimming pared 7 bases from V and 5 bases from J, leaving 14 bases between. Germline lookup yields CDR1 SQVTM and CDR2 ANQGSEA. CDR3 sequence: CSAVTGGETQYF. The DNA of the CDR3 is TGCAGCGCCGTGACTGGAGGGGAGACCCAGTACTTC.

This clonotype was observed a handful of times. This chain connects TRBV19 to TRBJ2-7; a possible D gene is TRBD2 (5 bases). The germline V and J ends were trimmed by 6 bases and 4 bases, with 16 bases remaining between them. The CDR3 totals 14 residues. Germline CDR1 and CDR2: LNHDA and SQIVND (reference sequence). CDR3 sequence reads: CASSRSAPPYEQYF. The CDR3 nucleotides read TGTGCCAGTAGCCGTAGCGCTCCACCGTACGAGCAGTACTTC.

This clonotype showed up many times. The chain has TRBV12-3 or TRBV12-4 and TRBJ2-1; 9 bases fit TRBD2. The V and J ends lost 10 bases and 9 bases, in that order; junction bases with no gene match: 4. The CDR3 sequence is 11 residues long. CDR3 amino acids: CAIQREVEQFF. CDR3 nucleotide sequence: TGTGCCATCCAGCGGGAGGTTGAGCAGTTCTTC.

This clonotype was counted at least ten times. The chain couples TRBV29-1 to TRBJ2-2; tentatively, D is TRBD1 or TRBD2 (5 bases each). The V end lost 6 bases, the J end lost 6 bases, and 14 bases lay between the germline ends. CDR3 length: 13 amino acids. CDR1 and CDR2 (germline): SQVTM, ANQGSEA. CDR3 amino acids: CSVERGNSGELFF. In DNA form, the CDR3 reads TGCAGCGTGGAGAGGGGCAATTCCGGGGAGCTGTTTTTT.

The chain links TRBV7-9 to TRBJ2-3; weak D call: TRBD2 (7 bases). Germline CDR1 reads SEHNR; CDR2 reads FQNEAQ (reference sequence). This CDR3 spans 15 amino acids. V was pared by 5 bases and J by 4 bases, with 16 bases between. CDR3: CASSPGDREADTQYF. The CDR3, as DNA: TGTGCCAGCAGCCCAGGGGACCGGGAGGCAGATACGCAGTATTTT.

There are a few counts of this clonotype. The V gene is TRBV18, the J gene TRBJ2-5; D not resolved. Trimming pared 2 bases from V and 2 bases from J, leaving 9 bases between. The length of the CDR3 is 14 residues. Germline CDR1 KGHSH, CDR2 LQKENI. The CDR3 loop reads CASSPVREQETQYF. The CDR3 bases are TGTGCCAGCTCACCAGTTAGGGAACAAGAGACCCAGTACTTC.

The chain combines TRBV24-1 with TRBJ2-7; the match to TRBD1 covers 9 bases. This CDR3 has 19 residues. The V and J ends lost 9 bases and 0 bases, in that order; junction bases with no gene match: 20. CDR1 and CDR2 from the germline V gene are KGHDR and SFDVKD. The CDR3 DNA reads TGTGCCACCCACAGGGGGCTGAGGCGGGAGACCCTAGACTCCTACGAGCAGTACTTC. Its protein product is CATHRGLRRETLDSYEQYF.